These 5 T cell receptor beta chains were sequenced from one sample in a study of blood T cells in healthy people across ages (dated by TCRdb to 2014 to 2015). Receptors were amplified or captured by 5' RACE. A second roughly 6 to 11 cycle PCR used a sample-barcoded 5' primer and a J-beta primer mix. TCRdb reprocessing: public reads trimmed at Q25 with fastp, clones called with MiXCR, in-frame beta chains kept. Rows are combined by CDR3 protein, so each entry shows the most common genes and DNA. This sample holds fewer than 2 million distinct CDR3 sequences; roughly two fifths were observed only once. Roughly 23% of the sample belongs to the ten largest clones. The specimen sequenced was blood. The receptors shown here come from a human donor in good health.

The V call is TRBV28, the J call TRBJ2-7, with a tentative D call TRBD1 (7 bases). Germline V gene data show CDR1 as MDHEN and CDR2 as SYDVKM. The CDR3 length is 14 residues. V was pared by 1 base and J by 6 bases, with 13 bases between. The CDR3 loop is CASSLSAGGSEQYF. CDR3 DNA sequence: TGTGCCAGCAGTTTATCGGCAGGGGGGAGCGAGCAGTACTTC. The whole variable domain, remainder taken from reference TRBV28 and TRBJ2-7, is DVKVTQSSRYLVKRTGEKVFLECVQDMDHENMFWYRQDPGLGLRLIYFSYDVKMKEKGDIPEGYSVSREKKERFSLILESASTNQTSMYLCASSLSAGGSEQYFGPGTRLTVT.

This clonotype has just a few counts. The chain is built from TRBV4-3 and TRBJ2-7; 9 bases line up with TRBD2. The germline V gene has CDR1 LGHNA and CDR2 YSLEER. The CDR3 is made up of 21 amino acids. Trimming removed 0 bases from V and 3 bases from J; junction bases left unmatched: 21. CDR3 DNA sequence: TGCGCCAGCAGCCAAGATGCCTTTGGACAGCCTAGCGGGGTGTATAGCTACGAGCAGTACTTC. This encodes CASSQDAFGQPSGVYSYEQYF.

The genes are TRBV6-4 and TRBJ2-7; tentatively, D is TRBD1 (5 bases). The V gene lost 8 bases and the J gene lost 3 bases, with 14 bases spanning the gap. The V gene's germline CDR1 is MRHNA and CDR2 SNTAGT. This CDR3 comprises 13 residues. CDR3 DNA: TGTGCCAGCCTTTGGGGCAGGGTCTACGAGCAGTACTTC. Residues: CASLWGRVYEQYF.

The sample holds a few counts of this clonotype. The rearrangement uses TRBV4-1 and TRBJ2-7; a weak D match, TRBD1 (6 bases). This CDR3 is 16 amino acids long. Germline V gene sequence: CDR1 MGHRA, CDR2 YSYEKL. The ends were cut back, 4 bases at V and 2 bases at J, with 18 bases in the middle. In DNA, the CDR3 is TGCGCCAGCAGCCCCCAGGGGAGAGGGGAGCCCTACGAGCAGTACTTC. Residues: CASSPQGRGEPYEQYF.

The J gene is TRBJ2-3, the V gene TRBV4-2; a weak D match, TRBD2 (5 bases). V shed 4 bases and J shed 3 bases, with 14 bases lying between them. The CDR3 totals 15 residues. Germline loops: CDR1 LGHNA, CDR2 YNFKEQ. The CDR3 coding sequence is TGTGCCAGCAGCCTCCAGCCGGGATCGACAGATACGCAGTATTTT. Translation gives CASSLQPGSTDTQYF.